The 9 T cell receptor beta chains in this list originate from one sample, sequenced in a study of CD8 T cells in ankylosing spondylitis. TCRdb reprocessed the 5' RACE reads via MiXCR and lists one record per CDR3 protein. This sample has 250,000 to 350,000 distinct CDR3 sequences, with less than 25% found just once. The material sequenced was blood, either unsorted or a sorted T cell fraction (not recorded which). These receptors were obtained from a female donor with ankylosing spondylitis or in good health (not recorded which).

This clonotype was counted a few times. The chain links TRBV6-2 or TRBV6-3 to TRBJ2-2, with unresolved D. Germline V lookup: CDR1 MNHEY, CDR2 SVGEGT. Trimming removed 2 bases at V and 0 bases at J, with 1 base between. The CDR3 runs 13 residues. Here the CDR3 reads CASSYPNTGELFF. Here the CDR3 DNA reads TGTGCCAGCAGTTACCCGAACACCGGGGAGCTGTTTTTT.

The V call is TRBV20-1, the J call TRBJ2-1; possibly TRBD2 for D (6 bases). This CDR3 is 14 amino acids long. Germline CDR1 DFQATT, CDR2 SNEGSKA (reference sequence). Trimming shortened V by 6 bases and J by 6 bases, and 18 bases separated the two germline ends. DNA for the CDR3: TGCAGTGCCCAACCTGGGGGGAGATTCAATGAGCAGTTCTTC. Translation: CSAQPGGRFNEQFF.

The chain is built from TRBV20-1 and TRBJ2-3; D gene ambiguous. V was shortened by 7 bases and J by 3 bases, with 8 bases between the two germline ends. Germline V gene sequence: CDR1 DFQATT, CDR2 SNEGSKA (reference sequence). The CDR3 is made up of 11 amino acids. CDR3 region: CSGSLTDTQYF. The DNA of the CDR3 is TGCAGTGGGTCCTTAACAGATACGCAGTATTTT.

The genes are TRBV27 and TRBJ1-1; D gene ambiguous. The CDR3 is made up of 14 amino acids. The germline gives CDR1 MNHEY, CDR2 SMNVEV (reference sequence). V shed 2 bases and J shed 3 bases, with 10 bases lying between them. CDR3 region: CASSLREVDTEAFF. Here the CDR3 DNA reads TGTGCCAGCAGTTTAAGGGAGGTCGACACTGAAGCTTTCTTT.

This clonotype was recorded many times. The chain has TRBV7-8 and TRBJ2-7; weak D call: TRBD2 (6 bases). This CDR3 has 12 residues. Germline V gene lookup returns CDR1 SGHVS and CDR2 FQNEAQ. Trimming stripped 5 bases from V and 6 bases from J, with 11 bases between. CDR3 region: CASSTTSGEQYF. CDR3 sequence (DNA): TGTGCCAGCAGCACGACTAGTGGCGAGCAGTACTTC.

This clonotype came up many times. The CDR3 sequence is CASSFRAGSSYNEQFF. The CDR3 nucleotides read TGTGCCAGCAGCTTCCGAGCGGGAAGCTCCTACAATGAGCAGTTCTTC. V usage is TRBV7-2 and J usage is TRBJ2-1; the match to TRBD2 covers 7 bases. The J segment lost 0 bases and the V segment lost 3 bases, leaving 5 bases of the junction unmatched. This CDR3 region has 16 residues. The germline V gene encodes CDR1 SGHTA and CDR2 FQGNSA.

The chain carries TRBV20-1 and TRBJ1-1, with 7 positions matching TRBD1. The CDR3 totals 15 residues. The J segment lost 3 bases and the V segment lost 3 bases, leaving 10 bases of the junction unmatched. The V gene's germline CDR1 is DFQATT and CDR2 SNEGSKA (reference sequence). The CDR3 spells CSASPRTGGHTEAFF. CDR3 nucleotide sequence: TGCAGTGCTAGCCCTAGGACAGGCGGTCACACTGAAGCTTTCTTT.

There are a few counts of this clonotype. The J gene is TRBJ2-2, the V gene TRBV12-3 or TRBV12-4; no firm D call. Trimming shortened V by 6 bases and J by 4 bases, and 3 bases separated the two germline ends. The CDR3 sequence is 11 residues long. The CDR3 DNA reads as TGTGCCAGCAGCTCCACCGGGGAGCTGTTTTTT. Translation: CASSSTGELFF.

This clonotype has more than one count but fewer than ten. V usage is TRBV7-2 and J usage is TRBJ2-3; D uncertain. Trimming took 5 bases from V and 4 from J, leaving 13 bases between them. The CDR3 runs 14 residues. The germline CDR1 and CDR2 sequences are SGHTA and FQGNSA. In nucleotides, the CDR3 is TGTGCCAGCAGCCCCCTAAGAGGTGCAGATACGCAGTATTTT. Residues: CASSPLRGADTQYF.